This T cell receptor (beta chain) was captured by sequencing in a study of T cells in Graves' hyperthyroidism and ophthalmopathy. The study, taken as a whole, reports: Most clonotypes expanded in the thyroid (above 0.001) were also present in blood.

V was trimmed by 2 bases and J by 6 bases, leaving 22 bases between them. This CDR3 region has 18 residues. Germline-derived CDR1 and CDR2 are KGHSH and LQKENI. Uncontrolled infection, other autoimmune disease, pregnancy or lactation excluded patients. Every diagnosis used clinical symptoms, serum thyroxine and TRAb, thyroid ultrasound and orbital computed tomography. As for this clonotype: Its target is not known.

TCR beta CDR3 region amplification was performed from RNA transcripts. Initially, a first-round RT-PCR of the TCR CDR3 employed the HTBI primer set. Using its own MiXCR run on the multiplex PCR reads, TCRdb lists one record per CDR3 protein. The repertoire has about 600,000 distinct CDR3 sequences, more than 15% of them found once; the top ten carry less than 3.5%. This clonotype was obtained from a middle-aged woman with Graves' ophthalmopathy. The rearrangement uses TRBV18 and TRBJ2-2, with D tentatively TRBD1 (6 bases). Sequenced input: blood. The CDR3 coding sequence is TGTGCCAGCTCACCAGGGGGCCGGACCATACATCTTTCCGGGGAGCTGTTTTTT. It specifies CASSPGGRTIHLSGELFF.